This T cell receptor (beta chain) was retrieved from a study of regulatory T cells in long-lasting Graves disease. At the level of the study: Persistent Graves' disease denoted over 5 years of antithyroid drugs plus positive TSH receptor antibodies.

Germline V gene lookup returns CDR1 LGHDT and CDR2 YNNKEL (reference sequence). With 7 bases removed from V and 7 bases from J, the gap between germline ends came to 14 bases. The CDR3 length is 14 residues. Arm-PCR with iRepertoire HTBI primers amplified the CDR3 regions for these TCR beta libraries. One entry per CDR3 protein results from TCRdb running MiXCR on the multiplex PCR reads. The repertoire holds some 430,000 distinct CDR3 sequences, with roughly a fifth as singletons. In this sample, this clonotype turned up many times. Time point here: persistent/refractory GD, antithyroid drugs over 5 years with positive TRAb. PBMC RNA was the source of the TCR library.

The chain recombines TRBV3-1 with TRBJ1-6; D ambiguous. The sample here was peripheral blood mononuclear cells (PBMCs), taken when the disease was refractory, from a patient treated with antithyroid drugs. This TCR derives from a female donor with Graves disease. CDR3 DNA: TGTGCCAGCACTATACGGGGTGGAAATTCACCCCTCCACTTT. This sequence encodes CASTIRGGNSPLHF.